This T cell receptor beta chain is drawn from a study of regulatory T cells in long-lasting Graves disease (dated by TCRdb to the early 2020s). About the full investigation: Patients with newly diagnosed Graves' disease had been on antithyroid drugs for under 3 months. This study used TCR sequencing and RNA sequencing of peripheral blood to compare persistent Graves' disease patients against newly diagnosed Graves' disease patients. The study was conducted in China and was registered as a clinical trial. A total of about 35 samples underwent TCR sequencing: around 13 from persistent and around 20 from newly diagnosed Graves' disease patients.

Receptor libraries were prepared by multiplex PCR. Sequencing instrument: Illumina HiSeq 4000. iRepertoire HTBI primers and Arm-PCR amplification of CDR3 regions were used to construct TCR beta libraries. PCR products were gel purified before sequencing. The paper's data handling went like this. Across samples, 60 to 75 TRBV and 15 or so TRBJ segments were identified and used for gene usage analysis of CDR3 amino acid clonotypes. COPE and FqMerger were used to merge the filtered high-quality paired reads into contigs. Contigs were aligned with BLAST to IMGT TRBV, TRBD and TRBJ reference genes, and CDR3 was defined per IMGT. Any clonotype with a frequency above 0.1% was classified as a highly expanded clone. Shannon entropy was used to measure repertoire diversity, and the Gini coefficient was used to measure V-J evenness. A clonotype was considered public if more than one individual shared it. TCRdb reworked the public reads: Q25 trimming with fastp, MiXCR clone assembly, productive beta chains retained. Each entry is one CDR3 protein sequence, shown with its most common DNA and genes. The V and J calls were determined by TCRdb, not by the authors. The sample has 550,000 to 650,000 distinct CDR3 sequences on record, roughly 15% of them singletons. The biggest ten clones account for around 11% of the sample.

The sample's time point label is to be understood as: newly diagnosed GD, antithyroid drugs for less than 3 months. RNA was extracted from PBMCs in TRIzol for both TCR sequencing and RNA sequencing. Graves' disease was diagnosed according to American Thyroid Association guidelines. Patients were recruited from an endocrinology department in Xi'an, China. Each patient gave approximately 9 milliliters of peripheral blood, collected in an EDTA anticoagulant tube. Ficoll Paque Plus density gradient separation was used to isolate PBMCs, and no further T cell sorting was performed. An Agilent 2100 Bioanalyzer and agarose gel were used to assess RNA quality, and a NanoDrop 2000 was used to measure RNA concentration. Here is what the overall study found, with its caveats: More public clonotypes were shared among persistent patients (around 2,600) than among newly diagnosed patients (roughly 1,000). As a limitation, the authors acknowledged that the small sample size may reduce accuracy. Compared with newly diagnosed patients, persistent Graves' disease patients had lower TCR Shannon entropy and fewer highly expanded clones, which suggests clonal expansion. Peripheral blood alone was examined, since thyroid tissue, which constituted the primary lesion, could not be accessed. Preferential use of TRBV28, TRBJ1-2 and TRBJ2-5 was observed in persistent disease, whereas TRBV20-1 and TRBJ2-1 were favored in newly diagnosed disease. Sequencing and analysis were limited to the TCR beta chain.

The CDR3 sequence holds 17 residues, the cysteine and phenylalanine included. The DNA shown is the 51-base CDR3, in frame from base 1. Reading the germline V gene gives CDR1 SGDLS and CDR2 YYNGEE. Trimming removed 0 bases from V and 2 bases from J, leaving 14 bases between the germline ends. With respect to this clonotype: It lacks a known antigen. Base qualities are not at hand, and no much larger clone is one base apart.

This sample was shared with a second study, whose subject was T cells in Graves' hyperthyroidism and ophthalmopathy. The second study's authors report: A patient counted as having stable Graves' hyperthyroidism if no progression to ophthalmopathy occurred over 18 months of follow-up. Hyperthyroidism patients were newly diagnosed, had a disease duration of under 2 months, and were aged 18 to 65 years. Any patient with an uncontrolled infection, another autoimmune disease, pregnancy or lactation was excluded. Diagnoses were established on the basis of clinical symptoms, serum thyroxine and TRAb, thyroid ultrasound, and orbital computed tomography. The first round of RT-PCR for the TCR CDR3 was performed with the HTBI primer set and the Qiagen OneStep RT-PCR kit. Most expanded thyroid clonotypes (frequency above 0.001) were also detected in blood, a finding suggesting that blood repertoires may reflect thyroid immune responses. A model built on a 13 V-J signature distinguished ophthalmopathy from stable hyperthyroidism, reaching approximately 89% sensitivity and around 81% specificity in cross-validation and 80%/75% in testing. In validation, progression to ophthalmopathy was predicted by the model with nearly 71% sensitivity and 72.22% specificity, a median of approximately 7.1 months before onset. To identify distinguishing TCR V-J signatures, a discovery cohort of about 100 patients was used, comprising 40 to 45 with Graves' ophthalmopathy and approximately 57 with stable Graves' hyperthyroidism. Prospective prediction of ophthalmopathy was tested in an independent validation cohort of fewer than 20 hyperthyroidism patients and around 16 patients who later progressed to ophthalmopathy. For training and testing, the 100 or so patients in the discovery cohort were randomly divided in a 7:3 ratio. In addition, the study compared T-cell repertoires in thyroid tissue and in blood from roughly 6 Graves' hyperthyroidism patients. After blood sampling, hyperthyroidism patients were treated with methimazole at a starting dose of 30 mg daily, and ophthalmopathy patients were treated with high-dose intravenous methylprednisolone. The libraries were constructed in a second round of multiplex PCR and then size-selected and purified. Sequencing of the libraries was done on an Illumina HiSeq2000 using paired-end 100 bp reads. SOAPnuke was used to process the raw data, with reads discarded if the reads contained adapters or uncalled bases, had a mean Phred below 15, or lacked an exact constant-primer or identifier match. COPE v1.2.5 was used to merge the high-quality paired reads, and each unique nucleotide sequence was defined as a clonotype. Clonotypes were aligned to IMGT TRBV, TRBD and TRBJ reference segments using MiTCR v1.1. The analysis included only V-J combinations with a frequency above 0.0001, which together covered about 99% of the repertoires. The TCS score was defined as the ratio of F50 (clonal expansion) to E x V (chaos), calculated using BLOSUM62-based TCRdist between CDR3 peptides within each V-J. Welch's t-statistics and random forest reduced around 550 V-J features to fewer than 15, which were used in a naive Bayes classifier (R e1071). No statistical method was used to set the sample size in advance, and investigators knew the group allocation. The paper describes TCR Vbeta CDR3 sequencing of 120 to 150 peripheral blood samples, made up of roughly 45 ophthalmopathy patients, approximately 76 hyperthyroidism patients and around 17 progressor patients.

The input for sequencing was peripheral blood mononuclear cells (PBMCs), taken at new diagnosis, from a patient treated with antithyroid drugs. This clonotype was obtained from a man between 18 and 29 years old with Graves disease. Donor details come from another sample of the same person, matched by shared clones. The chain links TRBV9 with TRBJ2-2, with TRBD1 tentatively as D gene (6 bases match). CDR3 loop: CASSVEESGVNTGELFF. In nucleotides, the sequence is TGTGCCAGCAGCGTAGAGGAATCAGGGGTCAACACCGGGGAGCTGTTTTTT.